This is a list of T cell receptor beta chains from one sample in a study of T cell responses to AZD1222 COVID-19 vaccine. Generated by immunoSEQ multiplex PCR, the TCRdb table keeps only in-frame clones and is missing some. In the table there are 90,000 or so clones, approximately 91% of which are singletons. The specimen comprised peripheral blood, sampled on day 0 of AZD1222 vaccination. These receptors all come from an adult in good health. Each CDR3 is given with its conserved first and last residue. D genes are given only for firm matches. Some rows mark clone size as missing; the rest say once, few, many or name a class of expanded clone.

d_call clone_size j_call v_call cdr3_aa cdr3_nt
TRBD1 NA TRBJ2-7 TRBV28 CASSQRTGSHEQYF TGTGCCAGCAGTCAGCGGACAGGGTCCCACGAGCAGTACTTC
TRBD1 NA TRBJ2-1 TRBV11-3 CASSSQGGHNEQFF TGTGCCAGCAGCTCACAGGGGGGCCACAATGAGCAGTTCTTC
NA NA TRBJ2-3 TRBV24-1 CATSDTPSTDTQYF TGTGCCACCAGTGATACTCCTAGCACAGATACGCAGTATTTT
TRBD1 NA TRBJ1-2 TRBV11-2 CASSSRTGVRGYTF TGTGCCAGCAGCTCCCGAACAGGGGTGAGAGGCTACACCTTC
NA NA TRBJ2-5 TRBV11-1 CASSPREITQETQYF TGTGCCAGCAGCCCAAGGGAGATCACGCAAGAGACCCAGTACTTC
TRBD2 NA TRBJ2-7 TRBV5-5 CASSLTSGGREQYF TGTGCCAGCAGCTTGACCAGCGGGGGTAGAGAGCAGTACTTC
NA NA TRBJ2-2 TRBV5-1 CASSRAERTNTGELFF TGCGCCAGCAGCCGCGCCGAGCGGACTAACACCGGGGAGCTGTTTTTT
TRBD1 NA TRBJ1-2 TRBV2 CASRKGQGAGGYTF TGTGCCAGCAGGAAAGGACAGGGGGCAGGTGGCTACACCTTC
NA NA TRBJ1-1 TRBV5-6 CASSTTREGTEAFF TGTGCCAGCAGCACCACGAGGGAAGGCACTGAAGCTTTCTTT
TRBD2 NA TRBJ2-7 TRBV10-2 CASRWTSGTNEQYF TGCGCCAGCAGGTGGACTAGCGGGACGAACGAGCAGTACTTC
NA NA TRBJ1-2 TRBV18 CASHPAGTLGYTF TGTGCCAGCCATCCCGCCGGAACACTTGGCTACACCTTC
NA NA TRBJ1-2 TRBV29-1 CSAQGTYGYTF TGCAGCGCCCAGGGTACCTATGGCTACACCTTC
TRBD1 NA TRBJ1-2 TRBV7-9 CASSLDAGGYGYTF TGTGCCAGCAGCTTAGACGCAGGGGGCTATGGCTACACCTTC
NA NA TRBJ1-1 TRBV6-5 CASSLLRGGATEAFF TGTGCCAGCAGTCTCCTTCGGGGGGGCGCGACTGAAGCTTTCTTT
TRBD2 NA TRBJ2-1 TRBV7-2 CASSLFPSGDNEQFF TGTGCCAGCAGCTTATTCCCTAGCGGGGACAATGAGCAGTTCTTC
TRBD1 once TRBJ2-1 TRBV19 CASSMVGTGGVNEQFF TGTGCCAGTAGTATGGTAGGGACAGGGGGAGTCAATGAGCAGTTCTTC
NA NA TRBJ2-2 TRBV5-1 CASSFQGGVPGELFF TGCGCCAGCAGCTTTCAGGGGGGCGTACCCGGGGAGCTGTTTTTT
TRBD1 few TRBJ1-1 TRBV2 CASRRTGGAGTEAFF TGTGCCAGCAGAAGGACAGGGGGCGCGGGGACTGAAGCTTTCTTT
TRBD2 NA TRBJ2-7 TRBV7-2 CASSRLAGGNYEQYF TGTGCCAGCAGCCGGCTAGCGGGGGGGAACTACGAGCAGTACTTC
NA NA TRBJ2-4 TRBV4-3 CASSQGSQTKNIQYF TGCGCCAGCAGCCAAGGGTCTCAAACCAAAAACATTCAGTACTTC
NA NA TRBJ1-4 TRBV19 CASSIEQSEKLFF TGTGCCAGTAGTATAGAACAGAGTGAAAAACTGTTTTTT
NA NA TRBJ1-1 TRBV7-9 CASSLGEGTEAFF TGTGCCAGCAGCTTAGGGGAGGGCACTGAAGCTTTCTTT
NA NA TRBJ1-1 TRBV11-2 CASSSREAGRNTEAFF TGTGCCAGCAGCTCTAGGGAGGCAGGAAGGAACACTGAAGCTTTCTTT
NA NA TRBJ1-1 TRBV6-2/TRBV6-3 CASSYSGRGLEAFF TGTGCCAGCAGTTACTCAGGCAGGGGTCTTGAAGCTTTCTTT
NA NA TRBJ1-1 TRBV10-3 CAISARGLDEAFF TGTGCCATCAGTGCTCGGGGGCTCGACGAAGCTTTCTTT
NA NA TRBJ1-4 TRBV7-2 CASSFKGDGKLFF TGTGCCAGCAGCTTTAAAGGGGACGGAAAACTGTTTTTT
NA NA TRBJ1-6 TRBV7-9 CASSLGVPYNSPLHF TGTGCCAGCAGCTTAGGGGTGCCCTATAATTCACCCCTCCACTTT
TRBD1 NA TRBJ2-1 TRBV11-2 CASSAPSRGRLNNEQFF TGTGCCAGCAGCGCCCCCTCCAGGGGGCGCTTGAACAATGAGCAGTTCTTC
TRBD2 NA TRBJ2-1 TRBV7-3 CASSFSGTSGRSDYNEQFF TGTGCCAGCAGCTTCTCCGGGACTAGCGGGAGGTCCGACTACAATGAGCAGTTCTTC
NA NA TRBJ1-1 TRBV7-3 CASSLFMNTEAFF TGTGCCAGCAGCTTGTTCATGAACACTGAAGCTTTCTTT
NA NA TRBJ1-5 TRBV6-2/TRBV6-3 CASSYLHNQPQHF TGTGCCAGCAGTTATTTACACAATCAGCCCCAGCATTTT
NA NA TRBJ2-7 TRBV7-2 CASSLQSSLGFYEQYF TGTGCCAGCAGCTTGCAGTCTTCCCTTGGGTTCTACGAGCAGTACTTC
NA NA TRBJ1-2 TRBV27 CASSLLAGGVLYGYTF TGTGCCAGCAGTTTACTCGCGGGGGGGGTGCTTTATGGCTACACCTTC
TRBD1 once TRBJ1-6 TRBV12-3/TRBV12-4 CAVSGQINSPLHF TGTGCCGTTTCGGGACAGATAAATTCACCCCTCCACTTT
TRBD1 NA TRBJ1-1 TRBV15 CATSSGTGTNTEAFF TGTGCCACCAGCTCTGGGACAGGGACCAACACTGAAGCTTTCTTT
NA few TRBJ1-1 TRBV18 CASSYGGLPNTEAFF TGTGCCAGCTCATACGGGGGGCTACCGAACACTGAAGCTTTCTTT